What follows describes a single T cell receptor beta chain. The V gene end was trimmed by 0 bases and the J gene end by 4 bases; junction bases not matched to a gene: 3. Germline V lookup: CDR1 SGHRS, CDR2 YFSETQ. CDR3 length: 15 amino acids. This record belongs to a study of blood T cell repertoires in COVID-19. Using immunoSEQ multiplex PCR, the repertoire was profiled, and TCRdb retains in-frame clones only, with some absent. The sample lists roughly 200,000 clones, 80% to 90% occurring once. Material: peripheral blood. The sequence was collected from a man aged 55 to 69 with acute or convalescent COVID-19. The chain has TRBV5-1 and TRBJ2-1; TRBD2 agrees at 8 bases. The CDR3 sequence is CASSLGGLEYNEQFF. For the CDR3, the DNA is TGCGCCAGCAGCTTGGGGGGACTAGAGTACAATGAGCAGTTCTTC.